This T cell receptor beta chain is from a study of cytomegalovirus exposure and HLA in healthy donors. Study-wide background: One earlier analysis, a look at around 180 million T cells, found some 100 million unique TCR beta sequences.

Comments on this clone: Its antigen is not known.

Study-wide points: On later analysis, the bulk of CMV-associated TCR beta chains appeared to be HLA-restricted. Sequencing depth roughly uniform across donors was assumed in presence/absence analyses. In an earlier analysis, most TCR beta V segments were productive about 87% or about 30% of the time.

The CDR3 has 13 residues. Germline CDR1 GTSNPN, CDR2 SVGIG (reference sequence). The V gene lost 3 bases and the J gene lost 7 bases, with 13 bases spanning the gap. Primers included in the PCR were 60 Vbeta and 13 Jbeta primers. Using immunoSEQ multiplex PCR, the repertoire was profiled, and TCRdb retains in-frame clones only, with some absent. The data hold some 130,000 clones, with 81% observed a single time. The sequence was collected from a man younger than 30 in good health and CMV-seronegative. Sequencing input: PBMCs. The chain combines TRBV30 with TRBJ2-1; possibly TRBD2 for D (6 bases). The CDR3 DNA reads as TGTGCCTGGAGAAGGCGGAGGGGTAATGAGCAGTTCTTC. Translation gives CAWRRRRGNEQFF.